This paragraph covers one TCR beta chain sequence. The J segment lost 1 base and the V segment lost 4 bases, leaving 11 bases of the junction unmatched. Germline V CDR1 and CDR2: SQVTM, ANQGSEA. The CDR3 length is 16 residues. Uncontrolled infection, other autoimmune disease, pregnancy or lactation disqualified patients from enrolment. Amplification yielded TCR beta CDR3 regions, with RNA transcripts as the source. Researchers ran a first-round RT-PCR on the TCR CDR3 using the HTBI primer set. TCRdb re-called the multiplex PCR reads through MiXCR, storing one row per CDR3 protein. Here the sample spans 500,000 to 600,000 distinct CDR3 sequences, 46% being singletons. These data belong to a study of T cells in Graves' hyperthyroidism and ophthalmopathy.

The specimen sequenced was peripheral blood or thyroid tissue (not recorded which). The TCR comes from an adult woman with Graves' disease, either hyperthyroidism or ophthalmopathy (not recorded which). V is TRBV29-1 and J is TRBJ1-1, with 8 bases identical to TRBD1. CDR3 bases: TGCAGCGTTGGTGCCTTCCCGGGACAGGAGAACACTGAAGCTTTCTTT. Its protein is CSVGAFPGQENTEAFF. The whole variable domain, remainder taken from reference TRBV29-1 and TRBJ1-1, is SAVISQKPSRDICQRGTSLTIQCQVDSQVTMMFWYRQQPGQSLTLIATANQGSEATYESGFVIDKFPISRPNLTFSTLTVSNMSPEDSSIYLCSVGAFPGQENTEAFFGQGTRLTVV.